The rows below give T cell receptor beta chains drawn from one sample of a study of radiotherapy plus CTLA-4 blockade in lung cancer. Profiled with immunoSEQ multiplex PCR; TCRdb holds only in-frame clones, not every one. Of 30,000 to 35,000 clones in the sample, more than 75% were seen once. Sequenced here: peripheral blood, sampled from a patient treated with radiotherapy plus ipilimumab. The source is a human donor with non-small cell lung cancer who had stable disease on radiotherapy plus ipilimumab. The CDR3 runs from the conserved cysteine through the conserved F or W. D genes are given only for firm matches. Size values are once, few and many counts, or a class for expanded clones, and some rows have none.

d_call	j_call	clone_size	v_call	cdr3_nt	cdr3_aa
TRBD1	TRBJ2-2	.	TRBV19	TGTGCCAGTAGTATAAGGGACAGTACGAACACCGGGGAGCTGTTTTTT	CASSIRDSTNTGELFF
TRBD1	TRBJ1-2	.	TRBV6-9	TGTGCCAGCGGATTACCGGGACAGATAAACTATGGCTACACCTTC	CASGLPGQINYGYTF
.	TRBJ1-6	.	TRBV7-7	TGTGCCAGCAGCTTAGTTGCCGGGGATAATTCACCCCTCCACTTT	CASSLVAGDNSPLHF
.	TRBJ1-2	.	TRBV5-8	TGTGCCAGCAGCATGGACAGATCTAGGGATATGATACCCGGGCATGGCTACACCTTC	CASSMDRSRDMIPGHGYTF
.	TRBJ1-6	.	TRBV18	TGTGCCAGCTCACCAGGTCTGAATTCACCCCTCCACTTT	CASSPGLNSPLHF
TRBD2	TRBJ2-7	.	TRBV4-1	TGCGCCAGCTCGGGACTAGCGGTACCCTACGAGCAGTACTTC	CASSGLAVPYEQYF
.	TRBJ1-5	.	TRBV14	TGTGCCAGCAGCCAGGTCCATAGCAATCAGCCCCAGCATTTT	CASSQVHSNQPQHF
.	TRBJ1-5	.	TRBV10-3	TGTGCCATCAGTGAAGGCGGGTCAAGCAATCAGCCCCAGCATTTT	CAISEGGSSNQPQHF
.	TRBJ1-1	.	TRBV9	TGTGCCAGCAGCGAGGCAGGGCTGAACACTGAAGCTTTCTTT	CASSEAGLNTEAFF
.	TRBJ1-1	.	TRBV6-1	TGTGCCAGCAGTGTACAGGCGAACACTGAAGCTTTCTTT	CASSVQANTEAFF
TRBD1	TRBJ1-2	.	TRBV7-9	TGTGCCAGCAGTTCTACAGGGGGCGAGTATGGCTACACCTTC	CASSSTGGEYGYTF
.	TRBJ1-4	.	TRBV5-1	TGCGCCAGCAGCGCCCATAGGGATAAGAGTGAAAAACTGTTTTTT	CASSAHRDKSEKLFF
TRBD1	TRBJ2-2	.	TRBV19	TGTGCCAGTAGTATACCGGGACAGGGGACCGGGGAGCTGTTTTTT	CASSIPGQGTGELFF
.	TRBJ1-2	.	TRBV4-1	TGCGCCAGCAGCCAACGTGAACGGGGGGACTATGGCTACACCTTC	CASSQRERGDYGYTF
.	TRBJ1-5	.	TRBV7-9	TGTGCCAGCAGCGGTATAAGTGGCAATCAGCCCCAGCATTTT	CASSGISGNQPQHF
.	TRBJ2-1	.	TRBV5-4	TGTGCCAGCAGCCCGCGGGGAGGTGAGCAGTTCTTC	CASSPRGGEQFF
.	TRBJ1-4	once	TRBV7-3	TGTGCCAGCAGTACAGGGATTGGGCTCGAAAAACTGTTTTTT	CASSTGIGLEKLFF
.	TRBJ1-2	once	TRBV2	TGTGCCAGCAGTGAAGATCCAGTTGCTAACTATGGCTACACCTTC	CASSEDPVANYGYTF
TRBD2	TRBJ2-1	.	TRBV7-9	TGTGCCAGCAGTCCCAGCGGGGTCGCGAATGAGCAGTTCTTC	CASSPSGVANEQFF
.	TRBJ1-1	once	TRBV5-4	TGTGCCAGCAGCTCGGGGGAGTTTGGGACTGAAGCTTTCTTT	CASSSGEFGTEAFF
TRBD1	TRBJ1-4	.	TRBV4-2	TGTGCCAGCAGCCAAGAAACAGGGGCCTATGAAAAACTGTTTTTT	CASSQETGAYEKLFF
TRBD1	TRBJ2-5	.	TRBV28	TGTGCCAGCAGTCTACTGTCGGGACAGGGCTCCGAGACCCAGTACTTC	CASSLLSGQGSETQYF
.	TRBJ2-1	few	TRBV27	TGTGCCAGCAGTTTCCCAGGCAATGAGCAGTTCTTC	CASSFPGNEQFF
TRBD1	TRBJ1-5	.	TRBV18	TGTGCCAGCTCACCCACAGGGGACCAGCCCCAGCATTTT	CASSPTGDQPQHF
.	TRBJ1-5	.	TRBV6-5	TGTGCCAGCAGTTACTCGGGAGGGGGAGGTCAGCCCCAGCATTTT	CASSYSGGGGQPQHF
.	TRBJ1-1	.	TRBV19	TGTGCCAGTAGTCCAACAGGGATTACTGAAGCTTTCTTT	CASSPTGITEAFF
.	TRBJ1-5	.	TRBV7-2	TGTGCCAGCAGCTCCGGTTGGAATCAGCCCCAGCATTTT	CASSSGWNQPQHF
.	TRBJ1-1	.	TRBV27	TGTGCCAGCAGTTTAGGGGGGTCAGGGGCGCGGGGCACTGAAGCTTTCTTT	CASSLGGSGARGTEAFF
.	TRBJ2-3	.	TRBV2	TGTGCCAGCAGTGAACGGGAAAAGGATACGCAGTATTTT	CASSEREKDTQYF
.	TRBJ2-2	.	TRBV11-3	TGTGCCAGCAGCCAGTTCAGTCCGGGACACGCGAACACCGGGGAGCTGTTTTTT	CASSQFSPGHANTGELFF
TRBD2	TRBJ2-2	.	TRBV29-1	TGCAGCGTCCCCCGCTACCCTAGCGGGGGCCAAAGGAGCGGGGAGCTGTTTTTT	CSVPRYPSGGQRSGELFF
TRBD1	TRBJ1-2	.	TRBV29-1	TGCAGCGTTGGGCAGTCGGGACAGGGGGCGCAGGGCTACACCTTC	CSVGQSGQGAQGYTF
.	TRBJ2-3	few	TRBV6-5	TGTGCCAGCAGTGCGATTAGGGGGGGGACGCAGTATTTT	CASSAIRGGTQYF
.	TRBJ1-5	.	TRBV7-9	TGTGCCAGCAGCTTGAGTTGGGAGCCCCAGCATTTT	CASSLSWEPQHF
.	TRBJ1-2	.	TRBV6-5	TGTGCCAGCAGTGAAGCCAGGGTTGGTGGCTACACCTTC	CASSEARVGGYTF
.	TRBJ1-5	.	TRBV6-5	TGTGCCAGCAGTTCGACGGCACCAGGTTACAATCAGCCCCAGCATTTT	CASSSTAPGYNQPQHF
.	TRBJ2-6	.	TRBV10-3	TGTGCCATCAGTGCGGATACCGGAGGGGCCAACGTCCTGACTTTC	CAISADTGGANVLTF
.	TRBJ2-2	.	TRBV4-1	TGCGCCAGCAGCCACACCCCCGGGGTAGACACCGGGGAGCTGTTTTTT	CASSHTPGVDTGELFF
TRBD1	TRBJ2-5	.	TRBV9	TGTGCCAGCAGAGTTACAGGGGGCCACACAAACCAAGAGACCCAGTACTTC	CASRVTGGHTNQETQYF
.	TRBJ2-7	few	TRBV25-1	TGTGCCAGCAGTGAGGTCTACGAGCAGTACTTC	CASSEVYEQYF
TRBD1	TRBJ1-2	.	TRBV27	TGTGCCAGCAGTTCGTTAGGGACAGACTATGGCTACACCTTC	CASSSLGTDYGYTF
.	TRBJ1-5	.	TRBV6-1	TGTGCCAGCAGTGAATCTGACAGTGCTTCCGAGCCCCAGCATTTT	CASSESDSASEPQHF
.	TRBJ2-5	.	TRBV5-4	TGTGCCAGCAGCTTGCAGGGGGGTGGAGAGACCCAGTACTTC	CASSLQGGGETQYF
.	TRBJ1-1	once	TRBV7-2	TGTGCCAGCAGCCAACAGGTTGAAGCTTTCTTT	CASSQQVEAFF
.	TRBJ1-1	.	TRBV6-5	TGTGCCAGCAGTTACTCCCTGACACTTTTGAACACTGAAGCTTTCTTT	CASSYSLTLLNTEAFF
TRBD1	TRBJ2-2	.	TRBV10-3	TGTGCCACTAATATGGGACAGGCGTCATTTACCGGGGAGCTGTTTTTT	CATNMGQASFTGELFF